This record concerns one TCR beta chain sequence. Its antigen is still unknown. The authors produced TCR alpha and TCR beta cDNA libraries with sample barcodes and UMIs by 5'RACE using constant-segment primers. MiXCR, run by TCRdb on the 5' RACE reads, gives a single entry per CDR3 protein. The data contain under 250,000 distinct CDR3 sequences, about 10% of them singletons. This sample is drawn from a study of T-cell memory formation after mild COVID-19. Overall study results and limits: Nothing showed for sure that second-wave clones peaking on day 37 were SARS-CoV-2 specific.

The CDR3 contains 13 residues. Trimming took 0 bases from V and 4 from J, leaving 9 bases between them. From germline, CDR1 is DFQATT and CDR2 SNEGSKA (reference sequence). This TCR was recovered from a man in his late teens or twenties who had mild COVID-19 (a few samples of this study predate the infection). Cell type and time point are not known. The chain has TRBV20-1 and TRBJ1-2; unclear D gene. Sequencing used PBMCs or a T cell subset sorted from them (not recorded which). In nucleotides, the CDR3 is TGCAGTGCTAGAGATCGGGGAGGCTATGGCTACACCTTC. Translation: CSARDRGGYGYTF.